This passage covers 32 T cell receptor beta chains from one sample sequenced in a study of graft-versus-host responses after intestinal transplantation. Profiled with immunoSEQ multiplex PCR; TCRdb holds only in-frame clones, not every one. Altogether more than 95,000 clones are present, 92% being singletons, with the ten largest covering around 0.18%. These TCRs are of unknown antigen specificity. This sample comprised unstimulated CD4+ T cells sorted from spleen or lymph node cells, obtained before intestinal transplant. The receptors come from a human donor who received an intestinal transplant.

The chain employs TRBV7-9 and TRBJ1-4; 10 nucleotides agree with TRBD1. CDR1 SEHNR and CDR2 FQNEAQ come from the germline V gene (reference sequence). This CDR3 has 16 amino acids. The trim removed 3 bases at V and 10 bases at J, leaving 11 bases unmatched. This CDR3 reads CASSFIPGQGLGKLFF. The CDR3 DNA sequence: TGTGCCAGCAGCTTCATTCCGGGACAGGGGCTTGGAAAACTGTTTTTT.

The chain joins TRBV5-6 to TRBJ2-7, with unresolved D. The germline V gene encodes CDR1 SGHDT and CDR2 YYEEEE. Trimming stripped 0 bases from V and 3 bases from J, with 7 bases between. CDR3 length equals 13 residues. This chain's CDR3 is CASSLAPGYEQYF. CDR3 sequence (DNA): TGTGCCAGCAGCTTGGCCCCGGGCTACGAGCAGTACTTC.

The CDR3 here is CASSGSGTGGLDTQYF. The CDR3 region has the DNA TGTGCCAGCAGCGGCTCCGGGACAGGGGGCTTAGATACGCAGTATTTT. The V gene is TRBV5-4, the J gene TRBJ2-3, with TRBD1 matching 12 bases. Germline-derived CDR1 and CDR2 are SGHNT and YYREEE (reference sequence). After removal of 4 bases from V and 5 bases from J, the junction contained 8 bases not matched to a gene. The CDR3 spans 16 residues.

This chain uses TRBV7-3 with TRBJ1-1; the D gene is possibly TRBD1 (5 bases). V was clipped by 2 bases and J by 0 bases, with 7 bases between them. This CDR3 is built from 14 residues. Germline-derived CDR1 and CDR2 are SGHTA and FQGTGA. The CDR3 is CASSLGALNTEAFF. CDR3 nucleotide sequence: TGTGCCAGCAGCTTAGGGGCCCTGAACACTGAAGCTTTCTTT.

This clone was seen a single time. The genes are TRBV27 and TRBJ2-5; possibly TRBD2 for D (6 bases). V dropped 10 bases and J dropped 4 bases, with 25 bases sitting between them. The V gene's germline CDR1 is MNHEY and CDR2 SMNVEV (reference sequence). The CDR3 covers 16 residues. CDR3 residues: CATTNLARRIGETQYF. The DNA of the CDR3 is TGTGCCACCACGAATCTAGCGAGGCGAATTGGAGAGACCCAGTACTTC.

V gene TRBV5-1 combines with J gene TRBJ2-7; 9 bases line up with TRBD1. V was pared by 0 bases and J by 5 bases, with 27 bases of the junction left unmatched. CDR1 and CDR2 (germline): SGHRS, YFSETQ. The CDR3 runs 22 residues. The CDR3 reads CASSLDGILGTGPGQGSDEQYF. CDR3 coding DNA: TGCGCCAGCAGCTTGGACGGTATTTTAGGCACTGGACCGGGACAGGGATCAGACGAGCAGTACTTC.

The gene calls are TRBV29-1 and TRBJ1-5; no reliable D call. Germline CDR1 SQVTM, CDR2 ANQGSEA. The CDR3 covers 12 residues. V was clipped by 4 bases and J by 6 bases, with 10 bases between them. The CDR3 spells CSVGEGTQPQHF. The DNA of the CDR3 is TGCAGCGTTGGGGAGGGAACTCAGCCCCAGCATTTT.

This chain uses TRBV5-1 with TRBJ2-2; 10 nucleotides agree with TRBD2. J was trimmed by 3 bases and V by 4 bases; bases with no gene match: 6. Per the germline V gene, CDR1 is SGHRS and CDR2 is YFSETQ. CDR3 size: 16 residues. The CDR3 reads CASSPPTSGYTGELFF. DNA for the CDR3: TGCGCCAGCAGCCCTCCGACTAGCGGGTACACCGGGGAGCTGTTTTTT.

The V call is TRBV15, the J call TRBJ2-5; 10 bases agree with TRBD2. The J call is in doubt because the DNA end fits TRBJ2-7 better. The germline gives CDR1 LNHNV, CDR2 YYDKDF (reference sequence). This CDR3 contains 19 residues. In DNA form, the CDR3 reads TGTGCCACCAGCAGAGTTCTACGAGTGCTAGCGGGGGCAACCTACGAGCAGTACTTC. This translates into CATSRVLRVLAGATYEQYF.

The V call is TRBV4-1, the J call TRBJ2-2; D possibly corresponds to TRBD1 (5 bases). The CDR3 sequence is 15 residues long. V lost 4 bases, J lost 0 bases, and 9 bases lay in between. Germline CDR1 is MGHRA and CDR2 is YSYEKL. The CDR3 loop is CASSLQVANTGELFF. CDR3 sequence (DNA): TGCGCCAGCAGCCTACAGGTCGCGAACACCGGGGAGCTGTTTTTT.

This clone was picked up one time. The chain has TRBV9 and TRBJ1-6; the D gene is possibly TRBD1 (5 bases). V lost 3 bases, J lost 7 bases, and 5 bases lay in between. This CDR3 comprises 12 residues. CDR1 and CDR2 (germline): SGDLS, YYNGEE. DNA for the CDR3: TGTGCCAGCAGCGCAGGGAATTCACCCCTCCACTTT. Translating gives CASSAGNSPLHF.

This clone was counted between two and nine times. J is TRBJ2-3 and V is TRBV5-1, with D tentatively TRBD2 (5 bases). There are 14 residues in the CDR3. The V gene lost 1 base and the J gene lost 2 bases, with 8 bases spanning the gap. CDR1 and CDR2 (germline): SGHRS, YFSETQ. The CDR3 protein is CASSLTGNTDTQYF. The DNA for the CDR3 is TGCGCCAGCAGCTTGACGGGAAACACAGATACGCAGTATTTT.

The count of this clone is one. The chain is built from TRBV9 and TRBJ1-6; TRBD1 aligns across 9 bases. Unmatched junction bases numbered 5, after V lost 1 base and J lost 9 bases. This CDR3 has 15 residues. CDR1 is SGDLS and CDR2 is YYNGEE in the germline V gene. DNA of the CDR3: TGTGCCAGCAGCGTATCGACAGGGGGGAGTTCACCCCTCCACTTT. It translates to CASSVSTGGSSPLHF.

The V and J genes are TRBV4-1 and TRBJ2-7; 11 bases agree with TRBD1. The CDR3 totals 16 residues. The V gene end was trimmed by 3 bases and the J gene end by 7 bases; junction bases not matched to a gene: 11. Germline V gene lookup returns CDR1 MGHRA and CDR2 YSYEKL. CDR3 nucleotides: TGCGCCAGCAGCCAGGTCCCGGGACAGGGGGAGCGGGAGCAGTACTTC. Amino acids: CASSQVPGQGEREQYF.

This sequence joins TRBV28 and TRBJ1-2; tentatively, D is TRBD1 (5 bases). Germline V gene sequence: CDR1 MDHEN, CDR2 SYDVKM. V lost 6 bases and J 4 bases, leaving 18 bases between the germline ends. This CDR3 has 15 amino acids. The CDR3 reads CASSQGGPDSYGYTF. The DNA for the CDR3 is TGTGCCAGCAGCCAGGGCGGCCCCGATAGCTATGGCTACACCTTC.

The chain links TRBV6-5 to TRBJ1-3, with D hard to call. Between the trimmed V and J ends, which lost 5 bases and 0 bases, there was a span of 11 bases. Germline CDR1 is MNHEY and CDR2 is SVGAGI. The CDR3 is 15 residues long. CDR3 sequence: CASSRAGSSGNTIYF. CDR3 bases: TGTGCCAGCAGTCGAGCGGGCTCCTCTGGAAACACCATATATTTT.

The chain uses TRBV2 and TRBJ2-7; unclear D gene. This CDR3 has 12 amino acids. CDR1 SNHLY and CDR2 FYNNEI come from the germline V gene. V gave up 10 bases and J gave up 0 bases, with 10 bases separating them. CDR3 DNA: TGTGCCACTTACCGCGACTCCTACGAGCAGTACTTC. Amino acid sequence: CATYRDSYEQYF.

The chain combines TRBV18 with TRBJ2-7; 7 nucleotides align to TRBD2. This CDR3 region has 14 residues. Germline loops: CDR1 KGHSH, CDR2 LQKENI. Trimming removed 1 base from V and 3 bases from J; junction bases left unmatched: 3. DNA of the CDR3: TGTGCCAGCTCACCACTTACTAGCGACTACGAGCAGTACTTC. This translates into CASSPLTSDYEQYF.

The chain links TRBV30 to TRBJ1-4; D is ambiguous. Per germline, CDR1 GTSNPN and CDR2 SVGIG (reference sequence). The CDR3 is made up of 11 amino acids. V was clipped by 7 bases and J by 5 bases, with 8 bases between them. CDR3 DNA: TGTGCCTCGTTTCTAAATGAAAAACTGTTTTTT. It is translated as CASFLNEKLFF.

This clone showed up just a few times. V and J are TRBV5-1 and TRBJ2-2; D uncertain. CDR3 length: 14 residues. V was trimmed by 0 bases and J by 4 bases, leaving 7 bases between them. Germline V lookup: CDR1 SGHRS, CDR2 YFSETQ. The CDR3 protein is CASSLEQSTGELFF. CDR3 DNA sequence: TGCGCCAGCAGCTTGGAACAAAGCACCGGGGAGCTGTTTTTT.

J is TRBJ2-2 and V is TRBV7-6; TRBD1 agrees at 10 bases. The germline V gene has CDR1 SGHVS and CDR2 FNYEAQ. The CDR3 sequence is 15 residues long. The V gene end was trimmed by 3 bases and the J gene end by 5 bases; junction bases not matched to a gene: 3. The DNA of the CDR3 is TGTGCCAGCAGCTTCCGGACAGGGGGGACCGGGGAGCTGTTTTTT. Protein: CASSFRTGGTGELFF. Filled out from reference TRBV7-6 and TRBJ2-2, the complete variable domain reads GAGVSQSPRYKVTKRGQDVALRCDPISGHVSLYWYRQALGQGPEFLTYFNYEAQQDKSGLPNDRFSAERPEGSISTLTIQRTEQRDSAMYRCASSFRTGGTGELFFGEGSRLTVL.

This rearrangement joins TRBV5-1 to TRBJ2-5; 7 positions match TRBD2. V trimming: 1 base; J trimming: 3 bases; junction bases outside the gene matches: 9. CDR3 length: 16 amino acids. Per the germline V gene, CDR1 is SGHRS and CDR2 is YFSETQ. CDR3 residues: CASSLIGAGVEETQYF. DNA of the CDR3: TGCGCCAGCAGCTTGATCGGGGCGGGAGTTGAAGAGACCCAGTACTTC.

This chain connects TRBV19 to TRBJ2-1; tentatively, D is TRBD1 (5 bases). The V gene lost 5 bases and the J gene lost 0 bases, with 11 bases spanning the gap. Germline CDR1 is LNHDA and CDR2 is SQIVND (reference sequence). The CDR3 covers 15 residues. The CDR3 DNA is TGTGCCAGTAGTTTTCAGGGAAGCTCCTACAATGAGCAGTTCTTC. Its protein is CASSFQGSSYNEQFF. Combining the CDR3 with reference TRBV19 and TRBJ2-1 gives the whole variable domain DGGITQSPKYLFRKEGQNVTLSCEQNLNHDAMYWYRQDPGQGLRLIYYSQIVNDFQKGDIAEGYSVSREKKESFPLTVTSAQKNPTAFYLCASSFQGSSYNEQFFGPGTRLTVL.

The CDR3, as DNA: TGTGCCAGTATCGGGACAGGGGGTTTGAGCACAGATACGCAGTATTTT. It encodes CASIGTGGLSTDTQYF. The V call is TRBV19, the J call TRBJ2-3, with TRBD1 matching 11 bases. J was trimmed by 0 bases and V by 7 bases; bases with no gene match: 6. The CDR3 runs 16 residues. The germline V gene has CDR1 LNHDA and CDR2 SQIVND (reference sequence).

This clone was counted once. The gene calls are TRBV7-6 and TRBJ2-5; D perhaps matches TRBD1 (6 bases). This CDR3 is 16 amino acids long. CDR1 is SGHVS, CDR2 FNYEAQ, per germline. With 1 base removed from V and 2 bases from J, the gap between germline ends came to 14 bases. The CDR3: CASSLVPTGSQETQYF. In DNA, the CDR3 is TGTGCCAGCAGCTTAGTGCCGACAGGATCACAAGAGACCCAGTACTTC.

This sequence joins TRBV18 and TRBJ1-1; 10 bases align to TRBD1. CDR1 is KGHSH and CDR2 is LQKENI in the germline V gene. There are 15 residues in the CDR3. The junction had 5 bases not matched to a gene; V was cut back by 3 bases and J by 4 bases. The CDR3 DNA reads as TGTGCCAGCTCACCTTACGGACAGGGGGGCACTGAAGCTTTCTTT. Its translation: CASSPYGQGGTEAFF.

The V call is TRBV28, the J call TRBJ2-7; 12 bases map to TRBD2. This CDR3 comprises 15 residues. J lost 6 bases, V lost 5 bases, and 8 bases had no gene match. Germline-derived CDR1 and CDR2 are MDHEN and SYDVKM. CDR3 region: CASSPSSGRAAEQYF. DNA of the CDR3: TGTGCCAGCAGTCCATCTAGCGGGAGGGCCGCCGAGCAGTACTTC.

V usage is TRBV27 and J usage is TRBJ1-1, with TRBD1 matching over 8 bases. CDR3 length equals 14 residues. Per the germline V gene, CDR1 is MNHEY and CDR2 is SMNVEV (reference sequence). Losses at the gene ends were 4 bases for V and 10 bases for J; bases not matched to a gene: 11. The CDR3 region has the DNA TGTGCCAGCAGTTCCAGGGGGACAGGCAGCGGAGCTTTCTTT. It codes for CASSSRGTGSGAFF.

The genes are TRBV7-3 and TRBJ2-3, with 14 bases lining up with TRBD2. The ends lost 5 bases at V and 2 bases at J; junction bases unmatched: 12. This CDR3 comprises 19 residues. Per the germline V gene, CDR1 is SGHTA and CDR2 is FQGTGA. The CDR3 coding sequence is TGTGCCAGCAGCCGCGTCGGGCGGACTAGCGGGGGGCTCACAGATACGCAGTATTTT. Protein sequence: CASSRVGRTSGGLTDTQYF. The full variable domain, completed using reference TRBV7-3 and TRBJ2-3, is GAGVSQTPSNKVTEKGKYVELRCDPISGHTALYWYRQSLGQGPEFLIYFQGTGAADDSGLPNDRFFAVRPEGSVSTLKIQRTERGDSAVYLCASSRVGRTSGGLTDTQYFGPGTRLTVL.

The chain is built from TRBV5-1 and TRBJ1-2, with 9 bases that match TRBD1. The trim removed 0 bases at V and 3 bases at J, leaving 6 bases unmatched. From germline, CDR1 is SGHRS and CDR2 YFSETQ. The CDR3 consists of 16 residues. The CDR3: CASSLAGTGGDYGYTF. As DNA, the CDR3 is TGCGCCAGCAGCTTGGCGGGTACAGGGGGCGACTATGGCTACACCTTC. Variable domain in full (rest from reference TRBV5-1 and TRBJ1-2): KAGVTQTPRYLIKTRGQQVTLSCSPISGHRSVSWYQQTPGQGLQFLFEYFSETQRNKGNFPGRFSGRQFSNSRSEMNVSTLELGDSALYLCASSLAGTGGDYGYTFGSGTRLTVV.

The genes are TRBV7-2 and TRBJ1-6; D is uncertain. This CDR3 is built from 15 residues. Trimming took off 1 base at V and 9 bases at J, with 13 bases between the two ends. Germline V gives CDR1 SGHTA, CDR2 FQGNSA. The CDR3 DNA reads as TGTGCCAGCAGCTTAGTGGCGGATTACTCTTCACCCCTCCACTTT. It is translated as CASSLVADYSSPLHF.

The gene calls are TRBV19 and TRBJ1-5; D is ambiguous. V was clipped by 7 bases and J by 9 bases, with 19 bases between them. The CDR3 runs to 14 residues. Germline values: CDR1 LNHDA, CDR2 SQIVND (reference sequence). The CDR3 bases are TGTGCCAGTAAGTGGACCCCTGTTGAGGGGCCCCAGCATTTT. Its protein is CASKWTPVEGPQHF.